The 22 T cell receptor beta chains listed next were all sequenced from one sample in a study of T cell repertoires in cytomegalovirus infection. TCRdb processed the reads anew with MiXCR; each CDR3 protein has one entry. There are approximately 190,000 distinct CDR3 sequences in the sample; 8% to 10% occur only once, and approximately 4.2% lies in the top ten. Sequenced input: PBMCs. The receptors were sampled from a human donor in good health (CMV status not recorded). Some clones in this sample may be carry-over from other donors' samples.

In this sample, this clonotype turned up many times. The CDR3 sequence: CASAGVGEAFF. Written as DNA, the CDR3 is TGTGCCAGCGCAGGGGTAGGGGAAGCTTTCTTT. V is TRBV5-6 and J is TRBJ1-1, with D perhaps TRBD1 (6 bases). CDR1 and CDR2 (germline): SGHDT, YYEEEE. V gave up 7 bases and J gave up 8 bases, with 12 bases separating them. The CDR3 length is 11 residues.

This clonotype was counted ten times or more. J is TRBJ1-1 and V is TRBV29-1; the D is unclear. The V end was cut by 4 bases, the J end by 0 bases, with 9 bases between. The length of the CDR3 is 13 residues. Germline CDR1 reads SQVTM; CDR2 reads ANQGSEA. CDR3 sequence: CSVGKGMNTEAFF. DNA for the CDR3: TGCAGCGTTGGGAAAGGGATGAACACTGAAGCTTTCTTT.

This clonotype was seen a few times. The chain uses TRBV30 and TRBJ2-7; 9 bases line up with TRBD2. The germline V gene encodes CDR1 GTSNPN and CDR2 SVGIG (reference sequence). The CDR3 is made up of 15 amino acids. V dropped 2 bases and J dropped 0; count of bases not matched to a gene: 5. The CDR3 DNA is TGTGCCTGGAGTATGCTAGCGGGACGCTCCTACGAGCAGTACTTC. It specifies CAWSMLAGRSYEQYF. Full variable domain (rest looked up from reference TRBV30 and TRBJ2-7): SQTIHQWPATLVQPVGSPLSLECTVEGTSNPNLYWYRQAAGRGLQLLFYSVGIGQISSEVPQNLSASRPQDRQFILSSKKLLLSDSGFYLCAWSMLAGRSYEQYFGPGTRLTVT.

This clonotype was seen more than once but under ten times. The J gene is TRBJ1-1, the V gene TRBV29-1, with 8 bases matching TRBD1. In germline, CDR1 is SQVTM, CDR2 ANQGSEA. Germline trimming cut 8 bases from V and 7 bases from J; bases unmatched to any gene: 9. CDR3 length: 12 residues. CDR3 amino acids: CSLKIQGDEAFF. CDR3 DNA: TGCAGCCTTAAAATACAGGGGGATGAAGCTTTCTTT.

This clonotype was counted ten times or more. The chain combines TRBV28 with TRBJ2-1; possible D gene TRBD2, 6 bases. The CDR3 has 12 amino acids. Germline CDR1 MDHEN, CDR2 SYDVKM. Trimming shortened V by 5 bases and J by 15 bases, and 17 bases separated the two germline ends. CDR3 bases: TGTGCCAGCAGTCGCAGACTAGGTCCGACGTTCTTC. Translated: CASSRRLGPTFF.

This clonotype was observed at least ten times. The chain carries TRBV29-1 and TRBJ2-7, with D perhaps matching TRBD2 (6 bases). V was cut by 7 bases and J by 6 bases, with 16 bases left in between. The germline CDR1 and CDR2 sequences are SQVTM and ANQGSEA. The CDR3 spans 12 residues. In nucleotides, the CDR3 is TGCAGCGCCGCCGGAGGGTTTGCCGAGCAGTACTTC. Translation gives CSAAGGFAEQYF.

The chain recombines TRBV19 with TRBJ2-2; 9 bases map to TRBD2. Germline V gene data show CDR1 as LNHDA and CDR2 as SQIVND (reference sequence). J lost 6 bases, V lost 3 bases, and 2 bases had no gene match. The CDR3 runs to 14 residues. The CDR3 coding sequence is TGTGCCAGTAGTATGGCGGGAGGGGCCGGGGAGCTGTTTTTT. Translating gives CASSMAGGAGELFF. The full variable domain, in which reference TRBV19 and TRBJ2-2 provide the parts outside the CDR3, is DGGITQSPKYLFRKEGQNVTLSCEQNLNHDAMYWYRQDPGQGLRLIYYSQIVNDFQKGDIAEGYSVSREKKESFPLTVTSAQKNPTAFYLCASSMAGGAGELFFGEGSRLTVL.

This clonotype occurred many times. The rearrangement uses TRBV7-8 and TRBJ2-3; D is uncertain. Germline lookup yields CDR1 SGHVS and CDR2 FQNEAQ. This CDR3 is built from 16 residues. The CDR3 loop reads CVTKSRKNHVTDTQYF. CDR3 nucleotides: TGTGTCACCAAATCCCGGAAAAATCACGTCACAGATACGCAGTATTTT. The full variable domain, in which reference TRBV7-8 and TRBJ2-3 provide the parts outside the CDR3, is GAGVSQSPRYKVAKRGQDVALRCDPISGHVSLFWYQQALGQGPEFLTYFQNEAQLDKSGLPSDRFFAERPEGSVSTLKIQRTQQEDSAVYLCVTKSRKNHVTDTQYFGPGTRLTVL.

This clonotype was detected ten times or more. The V gene is TRBV10-3, the J gene TRBJ2-1; 7 nucleotides agree with TRBD1. The CDR3 runs to 12 residues. The junction had 3 bases not matched to a gene; V was cut back by 5 bases and J by 8 bases. The germline gives CDR1 ENHRY, CDR2 SYGVKD. The CDR3 here is CAISQQGYEQFF. In DNA form, the CDR3 reads TGTGCCATCAGTCAACAGGGGTATGAGCAGTTCTTC.

This clonotype was recorded a few times. This chain's CDR3 is CSAYGLAGMGGSYEQYF. Written as DNA, the CDR3 is TGCAGTGCTTATGGCCTAGCGGGAATGGGTGGTTCCTACGAGCAGTACTTC. The genes are TRBV20-1 and TRBJ2-7; TRBD2 matches 9 bases. Germline-derived CDR1 and CDR2 are DFQATT and SNEGSKA (reference sequence). The J segment lost 1 base and the V segment lost 5 bases, leaving 15 bases of the junction unmatched. The CDR3 runs to 17 residues.

Ten or more counts support this clonotype. The chain has TRBV2 and TRBJ1-5, with unresolved D. Trimming left V 5 bases short and J 4 bases short, with 15 bases between. The germline CDR1 and CDR2 sequences are SNHLY and FYNNEI. CDR3 size: 15 residues. The CDR3 region has the DNA TGTGCCAGCAGTCCAGGACTCGCGACTAATCAGCCCCAGCATTTT. Its protein is CASSPGLATNQPQHF.

The sample holds a few counts of this clonotype. The chain recombines TRBV9 with TRBJ1-2; D might be TRBD1 (5 bases). This CDR3 comprises 15 residues. From germline, CDR1 is SGDLS and CDR2 YYNGEE. V lost 0 bases and J 3 bases, leaving 12 bases between the germline ends. CDR3 region: CASSVGSDSHYGYTF. DNA for the CDR3: TGTGCCAGCAGCGTAGGAAGCGACAGCCACTATGGCTACACCTTC.

This clonotype was counted at least ten times. The chain combines TRBV28 with TRBJ2-1, with 11 bases matching TRBD2. Germline V gene data show CDR1 as MDHEN and CDR2 as SYDVKM. The V and J ends lost 2 bases and 6 bases, in that order; junction bases with no gene match: 0. The CDR3 length is 14 residues. DNA for the CDR3: TGTGCCAGCAGTTTACTAGCGGGAGGCAATGAGCAGTTCTTC. It translates to CASSLLAGGNEQFF.

This clonotype has at least ten counts. J is TRBJ2-5 and V is TRBV7-2; D may be TRBD2 (5 bases). Per the germline V gene, CDR1 is SGHTA and CDR2 is FQGNSA. This CDR3 has 13 amino acids. Between the trimmed V and J ends, which lost 0 bases and 7 bases, there was a span of 9 bases. The DNA of the CDR3 is TGTGCCAGCAGCTTAGCCCTAGCAACGACCCAGTACTTC. Protein product: CASSLALATTQYF.

This clonotype was recorded many times. The chain joins TRBV5-6 to TRBJ2-5, with unresolved D. The germline gives CDR1 SGHDT, CDR2 YYEEEE. V was pared by 4 bases and J by 13 bases, with 20 bases between. This CDR3 is built from 13 residues. The CDR3 DNA reads TGTGCCAGCAGCCCTGGTCTCGGCTCCCTCGGGTACTTC. As protein: CASSPGLGSLGYF.

This clonotype has more than one count but fewer than ten. This chain connects TRBV6-6 to TRBJ2-1, with D possibly TRBD2 on 6 matching bases. This CDR3 is built from 19 residues. Germline V gene data show CDR1 as MNHNY and CDR2 as SVGAGI (reference sequence). V was cut by 0 bases and J by 8 bases, with 26 bases left in between. The CDR3, as DNA: TGTGCCAGCAGTTACTCATTGCAAGGCGGGATAAGCGTTGGAGATGAGCAGTTCTTC. This sequence encodes CASSYSLQGGISVGDEQFF.

This chain connects TRBV7-2 to TRBJ2-7; the match to TRBD2 covers 11 bases. Germline V gene data show CDR1 as SGHTA and CDR2 as FQGNSA. The CDR3 has 13 residues. Losses at the gene ends were 1 base for V and 7 bases for J; bases not matched to a gene: 0. CDR3 loop: CASSLGLAGEQYF. The DNA for the CDR3 is TGTGCCAGCAGCTTAGGACTAGCGGGAGAGCAGTACTTC.

This chain links TRBV24-1 with TRBJ1-6; no clear D. This CDR3 contains 13 residues. The germline V gene has CDR1 KGHDR and CDR2 SFDVKD. Deletions cut 12 bases from V and 10 bases from J, with 18 bases between. CDR3 protein: CASLLGPHSPLHF. The DNA of the CDR3 is TGTGCCTCCTTGCTCGGGCCCCACTCACCCCTCCACTTT.

This clonotype was seen repeatedly, ten times or more. The chain combines TRBV12-3 or TRBV12-4 with TRBJ1-1, with a tentative D call TRBD1 (6 bases). This CDR3 comprises 15 residues. Trimming pared 2 bases from V and 6 bases from J, leaving 16 bases between. CDR3 sequence: CASSLRGQGTSEAFF. CDR3 nucleotide sequence: TGTGCCAGCAGTTTAAGAGGTCAGGGGACCTCTGAAGCTTTCTTT.

This clonotype was observed a few times. V usage is TRBV6-2 or TRBV6-3 and J usage is TRBJ2-5, with D hard to call. The ends were cut back, 5 bases at V and 7 bases at J, with 11 bases in the middle. The germline CDR1 and CDR2 sequences are MNHEY and SVGEGT. The CDR3 extends over 12 amino acids. The CDR3 loop is CASSATIGTQYF. The CDR3 DNA reads TGTGCCAGCAGTGCCACGATTGGGACCCAGTACTTC.

This clonotype was seen at least ten times. The chain has TRBV7-2 and TRBJ1-2; 9 bases map to TRBD1. Per germline, CDR1 SGHTA and CDR2 FQGNSA. CDR3 length: 15 residues. V shed 4 bases, J shed 8 bases, and the junction held 11 bases outside the gene matches. In DNA, the CDR3 is TGTGCCAGCAGCTCCTCCGGGACAGGGACGTACGGCTACACCTTC. This sequence encodes CASSSSGTGTYGYTF.

The table lists this clonotype with many counts. This CDR3 is CASSHTSIEGRYYGYTF. CDR3 sequence (DNA): TGTGCCAGCAGTCATACTTCGATCGAGGGACGCTACTATGGCTACACCTTC. The chain employs TRBV28 and TRBJ1-2, with D possibly TRBD1 on 5 matching bases. Deletions cut 5 bases from V and 3 bases from J, with 22 bases between. The CDR3 runs to 17 residues. Germline V CDR1 and CDR2: MDHEN, SYDVKM.